This T cell receptor beta chain was captured in a study of lymphopenia after photon versus proton radiotherapy. Clones were sequenced by immunoSEQ multiplex PCR, and TCRdb holds only the in-frame ones, with some missing. The sample includes around 18,000 clones, 75% to 85% of them seen just once. This clone was picked up a small number of times. Its antigen is undetermined. Points from the study as a whole: Photon-treated patients lost naive T cells and TCR diversity; proton-treated stayed stable. After lymphocyte nadir, photon-treated repertoires showed oligoclonal expansion, especially CD8+ Temra.

This CDR3 is 14 amino acids long. Germline V gene lookup returns CDR1 LNHDA and CDR2 SQIVND (reference sequence). The V end lost 5 bases, the J end lost 2 bases, and 13 bases lay between the germline ends. Sample: peripheral blood, taken from a patient treated with proton-based radiotherapy. The receptor was derived from a man between 65 and 85 years old with pancreatic cancer. J is TRBJ2-7 and V is TRBV19, with D perhaps assigned TRBD1 or TRBD2 (5 bases each). The CDR3 here is CASSPGTATYEQYF. The CDR3 region has the DNA TGTGCCAGTAGTCCGGGGACGGCCACCTACGAGCAGTACTTC.